This entry lists 10 T cell receptor beta chains sequenced from one sample in a study of T-cell reconstitution after alpha-beta-depleted transplantation in children. Unique molecular identifiers were incorporated during preparation of the TCRbeta library. TCRdb fed the PCR reads into MiXCR, producing one record per CDR3 protein. The sample lists 440,000 or so distinct CDR3 sequences, roughly a tenth occurring once. This sample comprised PBMCs from the stem cell graft donor, obtained from the stem cell graft. The origin of the receptors is a human donor who donated a stem cell graft to a child with acute myeloid leukemia.

This chain connects TRBV27 to TRBJ2-3; possibly TRBD2 for D (5 bases). Germline lookup yields CDR1 MNHEY and CDR2 SMNVEV (reference sequence). Trimming removed 0 bases at V and 3 bases at J, with 13 bases between. This CDR3 has 16 residues. In DNA form, the CDR3 reads TGTGCCAGCAGTTTATCGGCTAGCCTATGGACAGATACGCAGTATTTT. Residues: CASSLSASLWTDTQYF.

This clonotype has more than one count but fewer than ten. This chain uses TRBV5-1 with TRBJ2-5; 7 nucleotides agree with TRBD1. The ends lost 4 bases at V and 3 bases at J; junction bases unmatched: 6. Germline CDR1 SGHRS, CDR2 YFSETQ. The CDR3 contains 14 residues. The CDR3 reads CASSLGQAKETQYF. DNA for the CDR3: TGCGCCAGCAGCCTCGGACAGGCGAAAGAGACCCAGTACTTC. Based on the CDR3 plus reference TRBV5-1 and TRBJ2-5, the full variable domain is KAGVTQTPRYLIKTRGQQVTLSCSPISGHRSVSWYQQTPGQGLQFLFEYFSETQRNKGNFPGRFSGRQFSNSRSEMNVSTLELGDSALYLCASSLGQAKETQYFGPGTRLLVL.

In its sample, this clonotype was seen a few times. CDR3 sequence reads: CASRRTSGTDTQYF. The DNA of the CDR3 is TGCGCCAGCAGAAGGACTAGCGGGACAGATACGCAGTATTTT. This rearrangement joins TRBV10-2 to TRBJ2-3, with TRBD2 matching over 11 bases. Germline V gene data show CDR1 as WSHSY and CDR2 as SAAADI. The CDR3 is 14 amino acids. V shed 6 bases, J shed 3 bases, and the junction held 2 bases outside the gene matches.

This clonotype came up a few times. The chain is built from TRBV20-1 and TRBJ2-3; 8 nucleotides agree with TRBD1. This CDR3 contains 15 residues. Germline trimming cut 6 bases from V and 2 bases from J; bases unmatched to any gene: 10. The germline CDR1 and CDR2 sequences are DFQATT and SNEGSKA (reference sequence). CDR3 residues: CSAPDRQGTTDTQYF. CDR3 sequence (DNA): TGCAGTGCCCCTGACAGACAGGGGACCACAGATACGCAGTATTTT.

This clonotype has more than one count but fewer than ten. The genes are TRBV14 and TRBJ2-3; weak D call: TRBD1 (6 bases). V dropped 1 base and J dropped 4 bases, with 12 bases sitting between them. The germline V gene encodes CDR1 SGHDN and CDR2 FVKESK. The CDR3 has 15 amino acids. The CDR3 is CASSQVQGKADTQYF. The CDR3 region has the DNA TGTGCCAGCAGCCAAGTACAGGGAAAAGCAGATACGCAGTATTTT. Supplemented by reference TRBV14 and TRBJ2-3, the full variable domain reads EAGVTQFPSHSVIEKGQTVTLRCDPISGHDNLYWYRRVMGKEIKFLLHFVKESKQDESGMPNNRFLAERTGGTYSTLKVQPAELEDSGVYFCASSQVQGKADTQYFGPGTRLTVL.

This clonotype was seen at least ten times. The chain combines TRBV12-3 or TRBV12-4 with TRBJ2-2; weak D call: TRBD2 (5 bases). The CDR3 sequence is 13 residues long. The V and J ends lost 3 bases and 6 bases respectively, with 8 bases between them. CDR3 region: CASSFEGAGELFF. The CDR3, as DNA: TGTGCCAGCAGTTTTGAGGGCGCCGGGGAGCTGTTTTTT.

There are many counts of this clonotype. This chain uses TRBV6-5 with TRBJ2-1; the D call may be TRBD1 or TRBD2 (5 bases each). This CDR3 is built from 14 residues. The V gene's germline CDR1 is MNHEY and CDR2 SVGAGI. V lost 8 bases, J lost 5 bases, and 16 bases lay in between. The CDR3 DNA reads TGTGCCAGCTGCGTTTCCCGGGGCGACAATGAGCAGTTCTTC. Translation: CASCVSRGDNEQFF.

There are a few counts of this clonotype. The chain uses TRBV29-1 and TRBJ1-1, with no clear D. The CDR3 contains 15 residues. The V end lost 7 bases, the J end lost 1 base, and 19 bases lay between the germline ends. CDR1 and CDR2 from the germline V gene are SQVTM and ANQGSEA. The CDR3: CSATASGDPNTEAFF. As DNA, the CDR3 is TGCAGCGCCACTGCCAGTGGGGATCCGAACACTGAAGCTTTCTTT.

This clonotype was detected many times. The chain combines TRBV12-3 or TRBV12-4 with TRBJ2-6; the D is unclear. The CDR3 consists of 13 residues. V shed 6 bases and J shed 2 bases, with 5 bases lying between them. DNA of the CDR3: TGTGCCAGCAGGCCCACTGGGGCCAACGTCCTGACTTTC. It encodes CASRPTGANVLTF.

This clonotype was found many times. The chain uses TRBV15 and TRBJ1-3; 8 bases line up with TRBD1. This CDR3 comprises 16 residues. The junction had 8 bases not matched to a gene; V was cut back by 4 bases and J by 3 bases. Germline assignment: CDR1 LNHNV and CDR2 YYDKDF (reference sequence). The CDR3 reads CATSIASGGDGNTIYF. As DNA, the CDR3 is TGTGCCACCAGCATTGCGTCAGGGGGCGATGGAAACACCATATATTTT.